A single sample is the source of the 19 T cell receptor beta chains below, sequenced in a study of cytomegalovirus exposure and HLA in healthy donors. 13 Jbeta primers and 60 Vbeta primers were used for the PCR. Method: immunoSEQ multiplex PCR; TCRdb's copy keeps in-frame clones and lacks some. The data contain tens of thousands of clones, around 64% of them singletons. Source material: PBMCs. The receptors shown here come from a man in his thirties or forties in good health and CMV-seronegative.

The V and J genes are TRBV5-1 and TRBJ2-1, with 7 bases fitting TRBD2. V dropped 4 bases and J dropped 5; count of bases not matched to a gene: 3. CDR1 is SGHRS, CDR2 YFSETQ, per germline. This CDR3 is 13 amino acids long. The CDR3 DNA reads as TGCGCCAGCAGCCCCAGCGGGAACAATGAGCAGTTCTTC. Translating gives CASSPSGNNEQFF.

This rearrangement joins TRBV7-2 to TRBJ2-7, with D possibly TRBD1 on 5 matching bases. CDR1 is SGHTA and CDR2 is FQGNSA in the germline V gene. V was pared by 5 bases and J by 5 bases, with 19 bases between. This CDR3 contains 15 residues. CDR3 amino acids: CASSPKGRSLDEQYF. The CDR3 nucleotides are TGTGCCAGCAGCCCTAAGGGGCGGAGTTTGGACGAGCAGTACTTC. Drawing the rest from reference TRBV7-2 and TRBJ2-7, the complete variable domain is GAGVSQSPSNKVTEKGKDVELRCDPISGHTALYWYRQSLGQGLEFLIYFQGNSAPDKSGLPSDRFSAERTGGSVSTLTIQRTQQEDSAVYLCASSPKGRSLDEQYFGPGTRLTVT.

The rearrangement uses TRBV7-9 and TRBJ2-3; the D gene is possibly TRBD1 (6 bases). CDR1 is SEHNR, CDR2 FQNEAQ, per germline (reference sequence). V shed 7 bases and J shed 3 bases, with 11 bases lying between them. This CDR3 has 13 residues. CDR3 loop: CASNRVGTDTQYF. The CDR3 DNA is TGTGCCAGCAACAGGGTCGGTACAGATACGCAGTATTTT. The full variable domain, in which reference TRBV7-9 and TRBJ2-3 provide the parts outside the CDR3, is DTGVSQNPRHKITKRGQNVTFRCDPISEHNRLYWYRQTLGQGPEFLTYFQNEAQLEKSRLLSDRFSAERPKGSFSTLEIQRTEQGDSAMYLCASNRVGTDTQYFGPGTRLTVL.

This chain's CDR3 is CASRQSSGNTIYF. The CDR3 DNA follows: TGTGCCAGCAGACAGTCCTCTGGAAACACCATATATTTT. The chain uses TRBV6-1 and TRBJ1-3; D not certain. V lost 6 bases to trimming and J lost 0 bases, with 6 bases between them. The CDR3 runs to 13 residues. CDR1 and CDR2 (germline): MNHNS, SASEGT.

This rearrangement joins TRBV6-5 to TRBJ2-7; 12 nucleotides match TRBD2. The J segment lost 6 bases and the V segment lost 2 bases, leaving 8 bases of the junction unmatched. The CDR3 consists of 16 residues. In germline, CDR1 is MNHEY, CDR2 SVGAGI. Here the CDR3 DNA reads TGTGCCAGCAGTTACGGACTAGCGGGGACAGTAGGCGAGCAGTACTTC. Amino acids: CASSYGLAGTVGEQYF.

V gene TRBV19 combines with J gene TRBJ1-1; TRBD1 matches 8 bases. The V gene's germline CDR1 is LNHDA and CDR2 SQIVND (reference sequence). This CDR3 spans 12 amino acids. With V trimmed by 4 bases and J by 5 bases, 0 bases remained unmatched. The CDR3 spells CASSNRGTEAFF. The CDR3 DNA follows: TGTGCCAGTAGTAACAGGGGGACTGAAGCTTTCTTT.

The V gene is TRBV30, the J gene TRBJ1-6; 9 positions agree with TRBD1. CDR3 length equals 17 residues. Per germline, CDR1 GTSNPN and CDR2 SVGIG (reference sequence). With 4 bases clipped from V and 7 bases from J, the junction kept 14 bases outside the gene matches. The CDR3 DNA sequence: TGTGCCTGGAATTGGGGTAGTAGTGGGACAGGGAATTCACCCCTCCACTTT. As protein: CAWNWGSSGTGNSPLHF.

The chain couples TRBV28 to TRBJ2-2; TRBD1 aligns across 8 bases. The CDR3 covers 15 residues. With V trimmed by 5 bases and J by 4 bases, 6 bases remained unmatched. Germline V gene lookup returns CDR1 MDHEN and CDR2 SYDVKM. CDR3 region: CASSDRGISTGELFF. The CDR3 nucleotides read TGTGCCAGCAGTGACAGGGGAATATCCACCGGGGAGCTGTTTTTT.

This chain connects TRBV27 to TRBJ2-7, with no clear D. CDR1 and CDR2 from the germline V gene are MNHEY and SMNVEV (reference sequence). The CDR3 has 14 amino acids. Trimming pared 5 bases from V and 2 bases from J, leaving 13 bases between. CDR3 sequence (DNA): TGTGCCAGCAGTGGAAGACTTGATCCCTACGAGCAGTACTTC. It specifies CASSGRLDPYEQYF.

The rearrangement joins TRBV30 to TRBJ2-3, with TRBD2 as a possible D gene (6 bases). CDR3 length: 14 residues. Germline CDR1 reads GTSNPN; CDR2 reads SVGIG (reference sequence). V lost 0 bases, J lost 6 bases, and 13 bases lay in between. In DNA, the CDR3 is TGTGCCTGGAGTGTGGGGCGGGGCAGGGATACGCAGTATTTT. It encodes CAWSVGRGRDTQYF.

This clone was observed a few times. This CDR3 reads CASSLSSGFNEQFF. The CDR3 region has the DNA TGTGCCAGCAGTTTATCTTCGGGGTTCAATGAGCAGTTCTTC. The chain employs TRBV27 and TRBJ2-1; D is possibly TRBD2 (5 bases). CDR1 is MNHEY and CDR2 is SMNVEV in the germline V gene (reference sequence). Between the trimmed V and J ends, which lost 0 bases and 6 bases, there was a span of 9 bases. The CDR3 contains 14 residues.

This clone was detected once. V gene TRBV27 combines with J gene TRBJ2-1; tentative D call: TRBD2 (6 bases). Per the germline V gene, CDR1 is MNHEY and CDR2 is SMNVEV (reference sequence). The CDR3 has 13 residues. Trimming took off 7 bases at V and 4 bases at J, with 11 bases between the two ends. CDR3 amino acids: CASTNGLYNEQFF. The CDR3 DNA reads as TGTGCCAGCACCAATGGACTATACAATGAGCAGTTCTTC.

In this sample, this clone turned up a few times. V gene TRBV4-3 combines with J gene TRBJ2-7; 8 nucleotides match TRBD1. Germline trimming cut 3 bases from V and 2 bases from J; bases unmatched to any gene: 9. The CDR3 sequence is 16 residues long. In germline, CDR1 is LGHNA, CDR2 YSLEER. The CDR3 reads CASSHSQQGETYEQYF. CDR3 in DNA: TGCGCCAGCAGCCATTCTCAACAGGGGGAGACCTACGAGCAGTACTTC.

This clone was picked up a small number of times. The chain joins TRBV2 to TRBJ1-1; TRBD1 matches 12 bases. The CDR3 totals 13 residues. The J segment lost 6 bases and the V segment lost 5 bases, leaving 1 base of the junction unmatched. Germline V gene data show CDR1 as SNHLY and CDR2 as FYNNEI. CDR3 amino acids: CASSRDRGPEAFF. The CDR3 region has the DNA TGTGCCAGCAGTAGGGACAGGGGGCCTGAAGCTTTCTTT.

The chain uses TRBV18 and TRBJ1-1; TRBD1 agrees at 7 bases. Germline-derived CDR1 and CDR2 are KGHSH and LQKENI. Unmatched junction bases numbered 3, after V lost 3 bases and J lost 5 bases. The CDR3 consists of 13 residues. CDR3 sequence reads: CASSPARGTEAFF. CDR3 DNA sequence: TGTGCCAGCTCACCTGCCAGGGGGACTGAAGCTTTCTTT.

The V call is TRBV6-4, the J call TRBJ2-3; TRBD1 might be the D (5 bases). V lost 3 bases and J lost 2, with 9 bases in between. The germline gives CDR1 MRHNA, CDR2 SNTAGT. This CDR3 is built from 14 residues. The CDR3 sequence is CASSEGRDTDTQYF. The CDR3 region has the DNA TGTGCCAGCAGTGAGGGCAGGGACACAGATACGCAGTATTTT.

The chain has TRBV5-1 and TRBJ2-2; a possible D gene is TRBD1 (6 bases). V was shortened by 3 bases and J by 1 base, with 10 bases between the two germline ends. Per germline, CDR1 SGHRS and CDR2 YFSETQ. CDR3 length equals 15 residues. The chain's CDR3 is CASSWTDQNTGELFF. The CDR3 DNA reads TGCGCCAGCAGCTGGACAGACCAGAACACCGGGGAGCTGTTTTTT.

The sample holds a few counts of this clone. The CDR3 bases are TGTGCCAGCAGTTTTGCCGGGACAGGTACGACGAACCCCTCAGGGTGCACCTTC. Protein sequence: CASSFAGTGTTNPSGCTF. This chain connects TRBV27 to TRBJ1-2, with 8 bases lining up with TRBD1. This CDR3 contains 18 residues. V shed 3 bases, J shed 13 bases, and the junction held 25 bases outside the gene matches. The V gene's germline CDR1 is MNHEY and CDR2 SMNVEV (reference sequence).

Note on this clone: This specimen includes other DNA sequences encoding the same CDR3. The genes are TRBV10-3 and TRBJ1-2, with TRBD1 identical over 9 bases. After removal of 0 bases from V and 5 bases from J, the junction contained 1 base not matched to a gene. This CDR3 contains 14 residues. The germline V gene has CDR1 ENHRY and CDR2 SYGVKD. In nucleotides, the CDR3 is TGTGCCATCAGTGAGTCGGACAGGGGATATGGCTACACCTTC. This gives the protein CAISESDRGYGYTF.